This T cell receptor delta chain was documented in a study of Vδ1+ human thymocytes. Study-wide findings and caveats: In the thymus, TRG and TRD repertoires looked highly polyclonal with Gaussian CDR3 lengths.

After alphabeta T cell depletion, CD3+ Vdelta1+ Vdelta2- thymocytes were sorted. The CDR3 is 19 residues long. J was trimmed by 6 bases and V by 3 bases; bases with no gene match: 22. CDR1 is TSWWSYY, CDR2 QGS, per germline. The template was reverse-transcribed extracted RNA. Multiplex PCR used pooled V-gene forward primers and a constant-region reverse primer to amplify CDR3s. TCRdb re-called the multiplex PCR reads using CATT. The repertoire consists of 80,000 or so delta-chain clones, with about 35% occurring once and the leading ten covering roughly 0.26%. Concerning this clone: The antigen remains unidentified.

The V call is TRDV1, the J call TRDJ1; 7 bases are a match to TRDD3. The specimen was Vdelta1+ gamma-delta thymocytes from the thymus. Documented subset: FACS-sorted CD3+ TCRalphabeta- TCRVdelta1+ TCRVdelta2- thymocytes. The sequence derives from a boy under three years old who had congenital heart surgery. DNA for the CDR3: TGTGCTCTTGGGGATGGTTCCAACATCCTAGGTGGGGGACCCCATAAACTCATCTTT. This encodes CALGDGSNILGGGPHKLIF.